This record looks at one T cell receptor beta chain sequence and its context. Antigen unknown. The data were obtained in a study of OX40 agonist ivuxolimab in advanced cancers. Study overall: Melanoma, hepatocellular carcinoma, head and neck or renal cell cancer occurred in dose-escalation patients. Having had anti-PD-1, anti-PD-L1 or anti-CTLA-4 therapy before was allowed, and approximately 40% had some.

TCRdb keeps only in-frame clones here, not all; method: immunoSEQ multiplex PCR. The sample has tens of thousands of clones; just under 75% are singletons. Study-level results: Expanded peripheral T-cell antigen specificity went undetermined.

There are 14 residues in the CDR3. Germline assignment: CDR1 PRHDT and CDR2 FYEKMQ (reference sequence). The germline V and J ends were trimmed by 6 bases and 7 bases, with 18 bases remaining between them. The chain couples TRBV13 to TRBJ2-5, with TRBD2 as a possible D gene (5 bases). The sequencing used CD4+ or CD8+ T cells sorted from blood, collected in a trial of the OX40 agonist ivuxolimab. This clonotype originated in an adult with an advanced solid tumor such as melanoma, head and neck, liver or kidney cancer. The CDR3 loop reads CASSPPGSEGTQYF. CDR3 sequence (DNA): TGTGCCAGCAGTCCCCCCGGCTCTGAGGGGACCCAGTACTTC.